This TCR beta chain was identified during a study of T cell repertoires in cytomegalovirus infection. One entry per CDR3 protein, called by TCRdb with MiXCR from the reads. This table has under 500,000 distinct CDR3 sequences, under 55% appearing once. The CDR3 has 18 residues. Germline CDR1 reads SGHTA; CDR2 reads FQGNSA. V shed 4 bases and J 2 bases; nucleotides not matched to a gene: 12. For this clonotype: Its cognate antigen is unknown.

The clonotype comes from a human donor in good health (CMV status not recorded). Some clones in this sample may be carry-over from other donors' samples. Here the sequenced sample was cultured PBMCs, taken from culture after CMV antigen stimulation. V is TRBV7-2 and J is TRBJ2-1; 9 nucleotides agree with TRBD1. The CDR3: CASSSPDLRDRAYNEQFF. Written as DNA, the CDR3 is TGTGCCAGCAGCTCCCCTGACCTCCGGGACAGGGCCTACAATGAGCAGTTCTTC. Full variable domain (remainder filled in from reference TRBV7-2 and TRBJ2-1): GAGVSQSPSNKVTEKGKDVELRCDPISGHTALYWYRQSLGQGLEFLIYFQGNSAPDKSGLPSDRFSAERTGGSVSTLTIQRTQQEDSAVYLCASSSPDLRDRAYNEQFFGPGTRLTVL.